This T cell receptor (beta chain) was sequenced during a study of tumor-infiltrating lymphocytes in localized non-small cell lung cancer. Study background: Some samples were collected after neoadjuvant chemotherapy; smokers, never-smokers and several histologies were included.

Sequenced by immunoSEQ multiplex PCR; TCRdb stores in-frame clones only, minus some. Counted here are about 7,000 clones, 74% occurring once; the ten biggest clones make up about 7.1%. Comment on this clone: Its antigen remains unidentified.

CDR3 length: 17 amino acids. The germline V gene has CDR1 LNHNV and CDR2 YYDKDF (reference sequence). V lost 0 bases, J lost 3 bases, and 12 bases lay in between. Points from the study as a whole: TCRbeta sequencing showed higher T cell infiltration in tumors than uninvolved lung. Immunotypes IM1 and IM2 had similar TCR-derived T-cell fractions.

The receptor's source is a human donor with non-small cell lung cancer. The sample comprised uninvolved lung tissue not adjacent to the tumor. J is TRBJ1-6 and V is TRBV15, with D possibly matching TRBD1 (5 bases). In DNA, the CDR3 is TGTGCCACCAGCAGAGAGCTCAGGGATATCTATAATTCACCCCTCCACTTT. It translates to CATSRELRDIYNSPLHF.